This note documents a single TCR beta chain sequence. What antigen it recognizes has not been identified. No base qualities exist here, and no much larger clone lies one base off it. The sample originates from a study of blood T cell repertoires in COVID-19 (dated by TCRdb to the early 2020s). In terms of the full investigation: Samples covering the acute and convalescent phases of COVID-19 were provided by collaborators in the United States, Italy and Spain. Sample metadata almost always included a de-identified subject ID, COVID-19 status, age in years and sex. The dataset comprised deeply sampled blood TCRbeta repertoires from subjects exposed to, actively infected with, or recovered from COVID-19. Where available, HLA class I and class II types were taken from metadata supplied by the sample provider and were not determined by assay-based typing. The material from the prospective study consisted of cDNA or gDNA derived from T cells, B-cell-depleted T cells, or PBMCs. The repertoires were released in a freely available public database intended as a resource for research on the immune response to SARS-CoV-2. Samples were obtained from the ongoing ImmuneRACE study (first 160 participants) and from some 1,300 subjects provided by 6 global collaborators. Broad study findings and their caveats: The amount of clinical and demographic metadata varied by source and participant and was provided uncurated.

TCRbeta CDR3 regions were amplified from genomic DNA using the immunoSEQ Assay, a bias-controlled multiplex PCR. The published analysis was carried out like this. The number of nucleated cells in each sample was estimated by amplification of reference gene primers within the assay. To quantify the absolute abundance of each unique TCRbeta CDR3 rearrangement, sequence reads were collapsed and filtered. For each sample, productive Simpson clonality was calculated as the square root of Simpson's diversity index over productive rearrangements. Imported from immuneACCESS, the table was reduced by TCRdb to in-frame sequences with V and J called. These copies leave out some clones; in studies compared against another copy, an unresolved V gene accounts for under half, and the cause of the remainder is not known. The V and J calls and clone size come from that table; D and trimming were worked out from the DNA. The sample table records roughly 340,000 clones; about 90% of these occur just once. The ten largest clones represent 7.3% of the sample.

At one collaborating source in Seattle, patients were enrolled during active infection and were followed longitudinally through the course of disease. Whole blood was collected in K2EDTA tubes by collaborating institutions according to the institutions' own protocols. For TCRbeta analysis, collaborator samples were shipped as frozen whole blood, as isolated PBMCs, or as DNA extracted from either sample type. CDR1 SGHNT and CDR2 YYREEE were looked up in the germline V gene (reference sequence). The germline V end is reduced by 0 bases and the J end by 7 bases; junction bases left unmatched: 11. The CDR3, cysteine through phenylalanine, is 17 amino acids long. Solely the CDR3 DNA is kept, with 51 bases framed from the first base.

Sequences were obtained from peripheral blood. The sequence is built from TRBV5-4 and TRBJ1-2; 11 middle bases align to TRBD1. The sequence was collected from a woman in her seventies with COVID-19, enrolled during active disease. The CDR3 protein is CASSLAGTGGPSGGYTF. At the DNA level, the sequence is TGTGCCAGCAGCTTGGCAGGGACAGGGGGTCCATCAGGTGGCTACACCTTC.